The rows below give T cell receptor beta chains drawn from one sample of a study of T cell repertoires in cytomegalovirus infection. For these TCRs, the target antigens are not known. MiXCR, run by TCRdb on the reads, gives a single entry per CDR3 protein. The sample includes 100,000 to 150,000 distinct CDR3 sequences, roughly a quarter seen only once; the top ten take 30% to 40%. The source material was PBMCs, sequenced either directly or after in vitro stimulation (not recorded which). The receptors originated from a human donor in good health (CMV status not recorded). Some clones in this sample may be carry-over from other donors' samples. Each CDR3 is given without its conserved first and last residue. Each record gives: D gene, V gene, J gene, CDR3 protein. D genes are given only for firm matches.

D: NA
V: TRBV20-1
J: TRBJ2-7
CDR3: SARIGRGYEQY

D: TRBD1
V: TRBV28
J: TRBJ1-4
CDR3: ASSQRQGRGEKLF

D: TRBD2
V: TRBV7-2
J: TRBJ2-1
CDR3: ASTQLAGGLLEQF

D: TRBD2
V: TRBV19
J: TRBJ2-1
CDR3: ASSIDGGGTYNEQF

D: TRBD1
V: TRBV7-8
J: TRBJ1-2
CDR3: ASSPRQGVWGYT

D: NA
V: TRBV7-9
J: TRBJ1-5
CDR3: ASSSDRQNQPQH

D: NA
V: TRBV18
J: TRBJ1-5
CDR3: ASTEGYDSNQPQH

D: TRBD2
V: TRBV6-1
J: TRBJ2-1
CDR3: ASSSWASGTGGEQF

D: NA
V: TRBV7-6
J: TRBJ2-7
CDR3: ASSLGGDEQY

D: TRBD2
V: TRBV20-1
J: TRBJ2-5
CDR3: SARVAGDGETQY

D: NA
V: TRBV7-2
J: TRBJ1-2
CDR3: ASSLSQGRFYGYT

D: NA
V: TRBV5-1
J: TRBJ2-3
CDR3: ASSPTLAGPTDTQY

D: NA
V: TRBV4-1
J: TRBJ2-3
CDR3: ASSQGGATDTQY

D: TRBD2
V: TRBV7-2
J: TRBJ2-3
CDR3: ASSYAGSGTNTQY

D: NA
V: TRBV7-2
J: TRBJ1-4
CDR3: ASSSLAGTTNEKLF

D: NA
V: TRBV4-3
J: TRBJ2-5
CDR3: ASSQDLGGVNRAETQY

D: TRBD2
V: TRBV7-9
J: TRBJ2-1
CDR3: ASSVLGTSGLYNEQF

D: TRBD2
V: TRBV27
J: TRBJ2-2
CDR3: ASRLLAGVDGELF

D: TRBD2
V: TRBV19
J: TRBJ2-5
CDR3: ASSFTLASETQY

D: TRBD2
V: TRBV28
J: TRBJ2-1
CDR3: ASSLWREVYNEQF

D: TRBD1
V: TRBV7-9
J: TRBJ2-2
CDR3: ASSLLLTGTGRPGELF

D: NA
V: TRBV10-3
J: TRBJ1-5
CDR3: AISESTVSNQPQH

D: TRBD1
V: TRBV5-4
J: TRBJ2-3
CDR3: ASGGQNTDTQY

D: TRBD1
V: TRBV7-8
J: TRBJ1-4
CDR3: ASSSRTGGEKLF

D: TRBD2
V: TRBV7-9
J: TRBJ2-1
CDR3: ASSGGLAGGLESYNEQF

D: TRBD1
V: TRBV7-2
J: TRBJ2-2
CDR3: ASSLAGTGGSGELF

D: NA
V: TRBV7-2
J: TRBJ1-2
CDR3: ASSQERRVGGYT

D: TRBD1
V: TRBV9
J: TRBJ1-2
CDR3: ASTQTGTGGFGGYT

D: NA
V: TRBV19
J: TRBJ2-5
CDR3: ASSITEGQETQY

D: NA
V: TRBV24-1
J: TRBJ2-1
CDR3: ATSDRTVFGWGEQF

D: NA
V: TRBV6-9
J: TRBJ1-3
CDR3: ASSSVRRGFSPGNTIY

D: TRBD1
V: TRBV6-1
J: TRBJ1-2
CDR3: ASRGDSSSGYT

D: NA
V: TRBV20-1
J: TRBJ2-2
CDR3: SAREGTDSTGELF

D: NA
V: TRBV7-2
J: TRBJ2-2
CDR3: ASSLARLVPGELF

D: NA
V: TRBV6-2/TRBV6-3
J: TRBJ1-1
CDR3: ASSPPGRTNTEAF

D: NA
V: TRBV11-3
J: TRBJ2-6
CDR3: ASSGVDGSSGANVLT

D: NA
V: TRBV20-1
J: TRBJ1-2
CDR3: SGAGGVGSGYT

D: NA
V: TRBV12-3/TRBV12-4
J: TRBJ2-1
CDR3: ASSPRAGPNEQF

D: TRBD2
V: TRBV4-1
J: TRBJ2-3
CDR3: ASSQEAGAGTDTQY

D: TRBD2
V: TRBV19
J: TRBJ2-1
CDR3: ASSKGLAALKQF

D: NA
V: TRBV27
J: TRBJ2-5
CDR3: ASSATSSRQETQY

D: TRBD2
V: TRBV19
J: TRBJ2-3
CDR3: ASKASGIGDTQY

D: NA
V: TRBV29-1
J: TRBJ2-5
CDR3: SVGGATTRETQY

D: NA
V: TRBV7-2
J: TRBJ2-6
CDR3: ASSSGRGGSGANVLT

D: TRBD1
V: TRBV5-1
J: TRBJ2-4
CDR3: ASSLGQGAGKNIQY

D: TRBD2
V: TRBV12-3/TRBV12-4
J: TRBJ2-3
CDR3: ASSLSGRADTQY

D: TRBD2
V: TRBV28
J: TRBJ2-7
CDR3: ASRTSGSSYEQY

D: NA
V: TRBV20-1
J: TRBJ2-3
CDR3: SASSGVDTQY

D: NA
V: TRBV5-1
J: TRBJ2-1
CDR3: ASRLSSYNEQF